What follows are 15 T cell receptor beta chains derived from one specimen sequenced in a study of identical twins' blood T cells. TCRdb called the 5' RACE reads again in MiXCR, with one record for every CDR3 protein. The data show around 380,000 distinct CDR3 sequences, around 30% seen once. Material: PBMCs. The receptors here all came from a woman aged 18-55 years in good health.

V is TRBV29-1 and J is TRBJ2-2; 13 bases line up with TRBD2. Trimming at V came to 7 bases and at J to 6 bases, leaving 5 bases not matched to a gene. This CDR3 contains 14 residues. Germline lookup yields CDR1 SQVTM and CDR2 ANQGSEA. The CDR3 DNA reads TGCAGCGCTACTAGCGGGAGGGTCCCCGGGGAGCTGTTTTTT. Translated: CSATSGRVPGELFF.

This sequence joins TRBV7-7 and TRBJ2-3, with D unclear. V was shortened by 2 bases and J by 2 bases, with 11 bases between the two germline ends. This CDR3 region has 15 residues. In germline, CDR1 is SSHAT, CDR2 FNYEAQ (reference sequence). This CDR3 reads CASSLRLTNTDTQYF. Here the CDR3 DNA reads TGTGCCAGCAGCTTACGACTCACGAACACAGATACGCAGTATTTT.

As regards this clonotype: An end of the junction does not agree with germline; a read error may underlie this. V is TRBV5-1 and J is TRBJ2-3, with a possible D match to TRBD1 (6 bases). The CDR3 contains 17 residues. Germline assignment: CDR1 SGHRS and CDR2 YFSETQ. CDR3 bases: TGCTCCAGCAGTGACAGGACGACCCTCTCTAACACAGATACGCAGTATTTT. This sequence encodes CSSSDRTTLSNTDTQYF.

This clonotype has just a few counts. CDR3 residues: CSATKTLEAFF. CDR3 in DNA: TGCAGTGCTACGAAGACCCTTGAAGCTTTCTTT. V gene TRBV20-1 combines with J gene TRBJ1-1; D remains ambiguous. The CDR3 is 11 amino acids. Per the germline V gene, CDR1 is DFQATT and CDR2 is SNEGSKA (reference sequence). Between the trimmed V and J ends, which lost 4 bases and 7 bases, there was a span of 10 bases.

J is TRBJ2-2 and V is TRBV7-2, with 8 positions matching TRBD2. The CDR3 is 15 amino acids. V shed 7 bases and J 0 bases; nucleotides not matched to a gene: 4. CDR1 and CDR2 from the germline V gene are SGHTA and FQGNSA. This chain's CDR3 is CASNRLAPNTGELFF. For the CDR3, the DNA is TGTGCCAGCAACCGACTAGCGCCGAACACCGGGGAGCTGTTTTTT.

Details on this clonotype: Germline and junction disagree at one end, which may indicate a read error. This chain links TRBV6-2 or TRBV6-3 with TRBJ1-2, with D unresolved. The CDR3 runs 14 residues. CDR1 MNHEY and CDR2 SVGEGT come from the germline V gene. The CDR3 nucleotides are TGTACCAGCAGTTACTCCCGGACTAACTATGGCTACACCTTC. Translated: CTSSYSRTNYGYTF.

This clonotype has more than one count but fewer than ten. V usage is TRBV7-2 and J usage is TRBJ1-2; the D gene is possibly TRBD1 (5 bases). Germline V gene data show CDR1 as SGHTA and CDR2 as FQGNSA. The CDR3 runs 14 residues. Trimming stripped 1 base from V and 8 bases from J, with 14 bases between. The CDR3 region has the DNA TGTGCCAGCAGCTTAGGATCGGGGCATACCGGCTACACCTTC. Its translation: CASSLGSGHTGYTF.

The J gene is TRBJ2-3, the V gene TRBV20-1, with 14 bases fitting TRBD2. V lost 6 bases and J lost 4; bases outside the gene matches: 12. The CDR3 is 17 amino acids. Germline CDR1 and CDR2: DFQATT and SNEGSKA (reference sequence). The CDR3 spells CSAEPTSGRALADTQYF. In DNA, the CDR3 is TGCAGTGCCGAACCGACTAGCGGGAGGGCCTTGGCAGATACGCAGTATTTT.

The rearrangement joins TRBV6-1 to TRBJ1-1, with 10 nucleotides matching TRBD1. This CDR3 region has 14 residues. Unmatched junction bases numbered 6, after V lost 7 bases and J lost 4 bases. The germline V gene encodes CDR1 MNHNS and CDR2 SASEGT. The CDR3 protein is CASIEGTGATEAFF. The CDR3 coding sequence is TGTGCCAGCATCGAGGGGACAGGGGCCACTGAAGCTTTCTTT.

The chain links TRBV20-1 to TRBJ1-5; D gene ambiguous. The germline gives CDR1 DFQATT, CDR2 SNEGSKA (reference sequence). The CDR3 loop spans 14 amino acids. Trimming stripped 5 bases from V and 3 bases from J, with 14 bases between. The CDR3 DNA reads TGCAGTGCTTGGATAGCGTTTATCAATCAGCCCCAGCATTTT. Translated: CSAWIAFINQPQHF.

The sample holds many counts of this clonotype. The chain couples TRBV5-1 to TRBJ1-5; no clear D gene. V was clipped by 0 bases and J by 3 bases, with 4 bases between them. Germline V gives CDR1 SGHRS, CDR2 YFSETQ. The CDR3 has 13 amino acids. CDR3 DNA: TGCGCCAGCAGCTTGGACAACAATCAGCCCCAGCATTTT. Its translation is CASSLDNNQPQHF.

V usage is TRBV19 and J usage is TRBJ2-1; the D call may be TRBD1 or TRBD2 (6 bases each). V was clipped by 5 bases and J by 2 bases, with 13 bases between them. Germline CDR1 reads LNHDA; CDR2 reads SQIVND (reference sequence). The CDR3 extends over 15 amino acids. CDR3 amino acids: CASSPDGGPYNEQFF. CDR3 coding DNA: TGTGCCAGTAGTCCTGACGGGGGCCCCTACAATGAGCAGTTCTTC.

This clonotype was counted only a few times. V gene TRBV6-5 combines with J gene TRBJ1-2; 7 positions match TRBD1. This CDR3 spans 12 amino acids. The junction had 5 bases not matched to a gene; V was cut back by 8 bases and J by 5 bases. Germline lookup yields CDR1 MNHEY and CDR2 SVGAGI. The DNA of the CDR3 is TGTGCCAGCGCCCAGGGGGGGTATGGCTACACCTTC. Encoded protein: CASAQGGYGYTF.

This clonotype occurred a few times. For the CDR3, the DNA is TGCAGCGCGATATTACCGGGACTAGCGATACACGAGCAGTACTTC. It yields the protein CSAILPGLAIHEQYF. The rearrangement links TRBV29-1 to TRBJ2-7, with 10 bases that match TRBD2. The CDR3 covers 15 residues. The V segment lost 7 bases and the J segment 5 bases; nucleotides outside the gene matches: 14. Per germline, CDR1 SQVTM and CDR2 ANQGSEA.

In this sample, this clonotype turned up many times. The CDR3 DNA reads as TGCAGCGTAGGGGGGACCTCTAATGAAAAACTGTTTTTT. Protein sequence: CSVGGTSNEKLFF. The chain is built from TRBV29-1 and TRBJ1-4; possibly TRBD1 for D (6 bases). The CDR3 loop spans 13 amino acids. The germline V gene encodes CDR1 SQVTM and CDR2 ANQGSEA. Between the trimmed V and J ends, which lost 6 bases and 3 bases, there was a span of 11 bases.